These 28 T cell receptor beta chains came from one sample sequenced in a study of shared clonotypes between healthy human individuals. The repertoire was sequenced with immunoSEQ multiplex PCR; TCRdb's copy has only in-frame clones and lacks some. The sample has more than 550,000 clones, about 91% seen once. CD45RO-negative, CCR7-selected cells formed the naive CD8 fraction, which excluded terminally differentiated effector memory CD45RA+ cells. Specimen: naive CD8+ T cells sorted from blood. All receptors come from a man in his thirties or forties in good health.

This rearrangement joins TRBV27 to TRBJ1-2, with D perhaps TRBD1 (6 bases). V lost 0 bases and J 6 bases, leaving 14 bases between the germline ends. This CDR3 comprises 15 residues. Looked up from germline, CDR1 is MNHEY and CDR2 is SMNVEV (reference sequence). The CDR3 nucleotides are TGTGCCAGCAGTTTATCGAAGGCAGGGGCGGATGGCTACACCTTC. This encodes CASSLSKAGADGYTF.

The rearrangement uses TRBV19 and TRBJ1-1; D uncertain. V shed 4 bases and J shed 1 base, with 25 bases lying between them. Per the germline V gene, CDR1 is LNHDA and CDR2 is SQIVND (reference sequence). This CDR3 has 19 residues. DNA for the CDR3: TGTGCCAGTAGTAGGGATTCAATGGACCTGGAAGCTGGGAACACTGAAGCTTTCTTT. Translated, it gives CASSRDSMDLEAGNTEAFF.

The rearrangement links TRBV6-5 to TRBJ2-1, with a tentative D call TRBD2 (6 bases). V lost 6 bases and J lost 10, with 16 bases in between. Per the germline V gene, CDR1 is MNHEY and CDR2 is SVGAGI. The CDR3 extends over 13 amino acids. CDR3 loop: CASRSQLAHEQFF. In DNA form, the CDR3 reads TGTGCCAGCAGATCCCAACTAGCTCACGAGCAGTTCTTC.

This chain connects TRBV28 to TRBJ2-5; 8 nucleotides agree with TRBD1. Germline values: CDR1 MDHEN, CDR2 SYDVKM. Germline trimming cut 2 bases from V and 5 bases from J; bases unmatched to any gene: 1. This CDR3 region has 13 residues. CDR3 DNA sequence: TGTGCCAGCAGTTTACACAGGGGGGAGACCCAGTACTTC. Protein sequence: CASSLHRGETQYF.

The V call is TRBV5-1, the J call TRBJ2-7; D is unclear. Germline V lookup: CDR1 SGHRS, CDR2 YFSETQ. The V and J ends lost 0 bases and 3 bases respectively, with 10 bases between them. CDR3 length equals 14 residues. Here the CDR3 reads CASSLVASNYEQYF. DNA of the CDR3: TGCGCCAGCAGCTTGGTGGCCTCGAACTACGAGCAGTACTTC.

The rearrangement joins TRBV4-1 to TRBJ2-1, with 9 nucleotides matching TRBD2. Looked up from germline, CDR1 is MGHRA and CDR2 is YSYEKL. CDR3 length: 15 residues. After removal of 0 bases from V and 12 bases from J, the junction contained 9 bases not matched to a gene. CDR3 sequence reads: CASSQDNSGRPGQFF. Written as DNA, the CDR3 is TGCGCCAGCAGCCAAGATAATAGCGGGAGACCCGGGCAGTTCTTC.

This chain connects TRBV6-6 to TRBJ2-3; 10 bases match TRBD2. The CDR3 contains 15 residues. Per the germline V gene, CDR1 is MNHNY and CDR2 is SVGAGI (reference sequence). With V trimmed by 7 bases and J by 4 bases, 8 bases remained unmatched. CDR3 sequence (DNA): TGTGCCAGCAATAGAGCGGGAGGGTTGGCAGATACGCAGTATTTT. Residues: CASNRAGGLADTQYF.

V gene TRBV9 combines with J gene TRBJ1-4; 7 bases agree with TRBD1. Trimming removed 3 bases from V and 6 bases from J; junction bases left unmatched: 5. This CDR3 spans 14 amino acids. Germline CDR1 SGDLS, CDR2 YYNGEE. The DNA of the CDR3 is TGTGCCAGCAGCGACGGACAGGCGGATGAAAAACTGTTTTTT. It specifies CASSDGQADEKLFF.

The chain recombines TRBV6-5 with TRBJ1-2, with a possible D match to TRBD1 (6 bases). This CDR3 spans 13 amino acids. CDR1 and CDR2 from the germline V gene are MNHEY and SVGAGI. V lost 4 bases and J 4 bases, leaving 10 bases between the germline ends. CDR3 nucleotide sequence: TGTGCCAGCAGTTCGGGACAAACCTATGGCTACACCTTC. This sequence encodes CASSSGQTYGYTF.

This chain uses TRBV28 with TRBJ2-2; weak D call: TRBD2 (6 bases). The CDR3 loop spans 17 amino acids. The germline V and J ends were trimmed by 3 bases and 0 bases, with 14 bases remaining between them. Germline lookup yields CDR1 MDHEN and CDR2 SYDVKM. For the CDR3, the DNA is TGTGCCAGCAGTTTTTTGTTACTAGCCTCGAACACCGGGGAGCTGTTTTTT. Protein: CASSFLLLASNTGELFF.

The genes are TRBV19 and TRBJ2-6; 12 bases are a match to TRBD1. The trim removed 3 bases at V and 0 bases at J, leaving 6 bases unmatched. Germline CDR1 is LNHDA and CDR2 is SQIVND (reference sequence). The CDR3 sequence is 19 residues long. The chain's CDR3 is CASSMWGQGALSGANVLTF. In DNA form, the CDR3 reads TGTGCCAGTAGTATGTGGGGACAGGGGGCCCTCTCTGGGGCCAACGTCCTGACTTTC.

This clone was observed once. CDR3 loop: CASSSPGGASENGYTF. CDR3 nucleotide sequence: TGTGCCAGCAGCTCACCGGGGGGGGCGTCGGAGAATGGCTACACCTTC. The chain couples TRBV9 to TRBJ1-2; D might be TRBD1 (6 bases). Trimming took off 4 bases at V and 6 bases at J, with 22 bases between the two ends. Germline-derived CDR1 and CDR2 are SGDLS and YYNGEE. The CDR3 extends over 16 amino acids.

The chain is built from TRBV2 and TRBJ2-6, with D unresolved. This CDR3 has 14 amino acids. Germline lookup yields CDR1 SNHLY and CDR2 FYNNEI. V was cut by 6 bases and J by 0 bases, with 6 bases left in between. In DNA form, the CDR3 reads TGTGCCAGCAGGGTAGACTCTGGGGCCAACGTCCTGACTTTC. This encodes CASRVDSGANVLTF.

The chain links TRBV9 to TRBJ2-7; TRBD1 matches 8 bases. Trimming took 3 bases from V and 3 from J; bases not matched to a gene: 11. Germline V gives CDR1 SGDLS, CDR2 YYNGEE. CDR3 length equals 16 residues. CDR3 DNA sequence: TGTGCCAGCAGCGCGGAAGCCGGGACAGGTATCTACGAGCAGTACTTC. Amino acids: CASSAEAGTGIYEQYF.

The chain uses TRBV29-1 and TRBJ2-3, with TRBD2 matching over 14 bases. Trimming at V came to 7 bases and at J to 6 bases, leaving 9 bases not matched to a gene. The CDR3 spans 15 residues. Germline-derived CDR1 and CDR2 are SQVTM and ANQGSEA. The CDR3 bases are TGCAGCGCCGACGGGACTAGCGGGAGTATCGATACGCAGTATTTT. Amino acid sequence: CSADGTSGSIDTQYF.

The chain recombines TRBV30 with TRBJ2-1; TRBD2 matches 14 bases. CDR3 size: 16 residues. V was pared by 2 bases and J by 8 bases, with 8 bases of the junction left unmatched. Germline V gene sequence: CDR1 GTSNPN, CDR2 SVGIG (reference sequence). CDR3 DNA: TGTGCCTGGAGTCTGCCGGGACTAGCGGGAGCCCATGAGCAGTTCTTC. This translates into CAWSLPGLAGAHEQFF.

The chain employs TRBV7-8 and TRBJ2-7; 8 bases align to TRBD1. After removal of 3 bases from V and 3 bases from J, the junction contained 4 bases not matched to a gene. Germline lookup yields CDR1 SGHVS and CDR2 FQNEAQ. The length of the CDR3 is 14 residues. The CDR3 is CASSLTGESYEQYF. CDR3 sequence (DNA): TGTGCCAGCAGCTTGACAGGGGAAAGCTACGAGCAGTACTTC.

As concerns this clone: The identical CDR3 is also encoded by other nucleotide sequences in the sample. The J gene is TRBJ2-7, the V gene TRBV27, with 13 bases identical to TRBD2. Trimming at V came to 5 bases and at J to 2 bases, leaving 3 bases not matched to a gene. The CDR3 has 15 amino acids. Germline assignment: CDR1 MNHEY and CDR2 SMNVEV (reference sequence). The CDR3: CASSVGTSGTYEQYF. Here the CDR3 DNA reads TGTGCCAGCAGTGTCGGGACTAGCGGGACCTACGAGCAGTACTTC.

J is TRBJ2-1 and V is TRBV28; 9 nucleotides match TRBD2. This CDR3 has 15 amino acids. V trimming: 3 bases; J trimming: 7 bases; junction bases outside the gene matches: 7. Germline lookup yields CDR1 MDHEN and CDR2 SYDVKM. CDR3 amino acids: CASSLGTSLRNEQFF. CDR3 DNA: TGTGCCAGCAGTTTGGGGACTAGCCTTCGGAATGAGCAGTTCTTC.

The CDR3: CASSPLRQGSRYEQYF. CDR3 coding DNA: TGTGCCAGCAGTCCACTCAGACAGGGATCCCGGTACGAGCAGTACTTC. The chain recombines TRBV28 with TRBJ2-7; 7 bases map to TRBD1. Per the germline V gene, CDR1 is MDHEN and CDR2 is SYDVKM. This CDR3 region has 16 residues. V trimming: 5 bases; J trimming: 4 bases; junction bases outside the gene matches: 14.

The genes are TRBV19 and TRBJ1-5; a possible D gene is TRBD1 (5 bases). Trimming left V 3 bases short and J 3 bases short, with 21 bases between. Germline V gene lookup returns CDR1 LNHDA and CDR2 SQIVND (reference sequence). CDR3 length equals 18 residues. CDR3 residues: CASSMGRGSVGDNQPQHF. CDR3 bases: TGTGCCAGTAGTATGGGGCGGGGGTCGGTCGGGGACAATCAGCCCCAGCATTTT.

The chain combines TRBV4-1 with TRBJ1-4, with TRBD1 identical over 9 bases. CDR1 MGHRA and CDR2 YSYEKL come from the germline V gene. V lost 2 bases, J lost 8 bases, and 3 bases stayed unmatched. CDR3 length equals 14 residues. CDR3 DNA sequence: TGCGCCAGCAGCCAAACAGGGGGCGAGGAAAAACTGTTTTTT. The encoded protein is CASSQTGGEEKLFF.

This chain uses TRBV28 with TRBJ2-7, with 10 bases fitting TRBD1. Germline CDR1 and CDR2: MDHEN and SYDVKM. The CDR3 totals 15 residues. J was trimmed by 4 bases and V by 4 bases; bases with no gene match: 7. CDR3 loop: CASSSLRDRGYEQYF. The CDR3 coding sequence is TGTGCCAGCAGTTCCCTCCGGGACAGGGGTTACGAGCAGTACTTC.

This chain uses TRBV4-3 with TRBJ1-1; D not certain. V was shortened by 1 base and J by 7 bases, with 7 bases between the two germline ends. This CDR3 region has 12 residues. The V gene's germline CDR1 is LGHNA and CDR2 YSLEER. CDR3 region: CASSQVSGEAFF. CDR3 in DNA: TGCGCCAGCAGCCAAGTTTCGGGTGAAGCTTTCTTT.

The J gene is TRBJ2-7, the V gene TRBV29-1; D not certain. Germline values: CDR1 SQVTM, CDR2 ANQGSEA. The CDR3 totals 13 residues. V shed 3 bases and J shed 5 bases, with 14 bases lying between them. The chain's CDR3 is CSVEGGNPNEQYF. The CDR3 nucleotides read TGCAGCGTTGAGGGTGGTAACCCTAACGAGCAGTACTTC.

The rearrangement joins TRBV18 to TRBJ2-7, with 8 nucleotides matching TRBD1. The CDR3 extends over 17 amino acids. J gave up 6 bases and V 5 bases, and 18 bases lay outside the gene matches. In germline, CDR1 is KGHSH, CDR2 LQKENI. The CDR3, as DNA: TGTGCCAGCTCAGAGACGACTCGGGACAGGCCTTCTAGCGAGCAGTACTTC. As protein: CASSETTRDRPSSEQYF.

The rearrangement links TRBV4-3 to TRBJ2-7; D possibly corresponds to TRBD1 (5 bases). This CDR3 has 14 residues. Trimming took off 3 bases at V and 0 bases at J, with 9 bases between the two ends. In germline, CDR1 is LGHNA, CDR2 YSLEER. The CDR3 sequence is CASSHPQGSYEQYF. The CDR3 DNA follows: TGCGCCAGCAGCCATCCTCAGGGCTCCTACGAGCAGTACTTC.

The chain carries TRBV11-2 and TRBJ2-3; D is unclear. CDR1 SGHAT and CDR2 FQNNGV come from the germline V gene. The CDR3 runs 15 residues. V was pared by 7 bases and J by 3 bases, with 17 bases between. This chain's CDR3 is CASTRTNPLTDTQYF. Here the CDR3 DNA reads TGTGCCAGCACCCGGACGAATCCTCTAACAGATACGCAGTATTTT.